Reported below is one T cell receptor beta chain. This clone was counted a few times. The specificity of this receptor is unknown. No qualities accompany the bases; no much larger clone lies one base away. Other DNA variants within this sample encode the same CDR3. According to the study, the label for this sample's time point signals: before start of T cell therapy. Patients were solid-organ transplant recipients with drug-resistant/recurrent cytomegalovirus. Around ten people from the trial were chosen for repertoire analysis because post-therapy peripheral blood mononuclear cells were available from them. A BD FACSAria III was used to sort viable CD3+CD8+CD4- lymphocytes from PBMCs. Genomic DNA was extracted from sorted cells with the Qiagen DNeasy Kit. The data originate from a study of T cell therapy after organ transplantation (dated by TCRdb to about 2019). Background for the entire study: Autologous CMV-specific T cells, expanded in vitro for two to three weeks with a peptide pool of 30 HLA class I and II CMV epitopes, were used as therapy products. Each patient got up to 6 T cell doses, given every 2 weeks, and was then monitored for around 28 weeks after finishing therapy. Of the ten patients, eight were classified as clinical responders and two as nonresponders. The median number of CMV-specific T cells given to patients was 1.92 x 10^8, delivered over 2 to 6 intravenous infusions. A follow-up TRBV repertoire analysis was performed on an open-label phase I trial of autologous CMV-specific adoptive T cell therapy in solid-organ transplant recipients. Pretherapy peripheral blood samples were collected before commencement of T cell therapy. Long-term post-therapy samples were available for only 8 of the 10 patients. The investigation overall reported the following: Assessment of confounders such as concurrent antirejection and antiviral medications was prevented by the small cohort. Fold change in CD8 clonality after therapy inversely correlated with pretherapy clonality, suggesting less biased repertoires were more receptive to remodeling. Nonresponders showed marked pretherapy clonal expansions with minimal repertoire change after therapy. The small number of expansions detected in nonresponders may be due to reduced sample coverage caused by poor CD8+ T cell yield. Post-therapy reconstitution appeared to include both transferred clonotypes and endogenous clonotypes not detected in the therapy products.

TRB CDR3 regions were amplified from genomic DNA with the immunoSEQ two-step, bias-controlled multiplex PCR assay. Sequencing of CDR3 libraries was carried out on an Illumina NextSeq 500. For the original study's pipeline: The immunoSEQ Analyzer platform handled the initial alignment and bioinformatics, which included bias normalization against synthetic CDR3 analogs. V, D and J gene annotation followed the IMGT database definitions. Further TRBV analyses used VDJtools version 1.1.10 and the R package tcR version 2.2.1.11 with default settings. GLIPH analysis was done using default settings in version 1.0. In CDR3 sequences with at least 5 reads, significant changes in clonotype frequency were tested by a 2-sided binomial test with Benjamini-Hochberg correction (alpha = 0.01). In its TCRdb copy, this immuneACCESS table keeps in-frame sequences only and misses some clones. Where compared with another copy, unresolved V genes explain less than half of these, and the others have no known cause. V, J and clone size reflect that table, while D and trimming were determined from the DNA. The sample data list some 48,000 clones, and 94% of these were observed just once. Around 3.2% of the sample comes from the top ten.

Inclusive of the bounding cysteine and phenylalanine, the CDR3 is 13 residues long. Of all the DNA, just the CDR3 is kept, 39 bases in frame from base 1. CDR1 is given as LGHNA and CDR2 as YSLEER, both from the germline V gene. Between the V and J ends, shortened by 3 bases and 5 bases respectively, the junction contains 10 bases. This receptor chain uses TRBV4-3 and TRBJ1-1; perhaps TRBD1 is the D gene, with 6 bases matching. The sample here was CD8+ T cells from blood, taken before autologous CMV-specific T cell therapy. The sequence was collected from a human patient who had received a solid organ transplant and had CMV disease. The nucleotide sequence reads as follows: TGCGCCAGCAGCCAGGGGGCGGGGACTGAAGCTTTCTTT. The translation is CASSQGAGTEAFF.